This record covers a single TCR beta chain. The antigen remains undetermined. Genomic DNA came from blood conventional CD4+ T cells gated CD25-low CD127-high. V was clipped by 2 bases and J by 2 bases; unmatched bases: 4. Germline V gives CDR1 SGHNT, CDR2 YYREEE (reference sequence). The CDR3 is made up of 15 amino acids. This entry comes from a study of regulatory and conventional T cells in RAG deficiency. The study, taken as a whole, reports: In Omenn syndrome, Treg and Tconv repertoires overlapped >85%.

TCRdb's table, derived via immunoSEQ multiplex PCR, lists solely in-frame clones and lacks some. The data show just over 30,000 clones, 90% to 96% seen once. This sample was also put to use in a study of regulatory T cells. That source notes: The primer mix had 52 TRBV and 13 TRBJ primers. Skewed V and J usage and few unique V-J pairs marked patient repertoires, most in Tregs.

This sequence was found in a human donor in good health. Material for sequencing was CD25- CD4+ T cells sorted from blood. The rearrangement links TRBV5-4 to TRBJ2-5, with 9 bases identical to TRBD2. The DNA of the CDR3 is TGTGCCAGCAGCTTTAGCGGGAGAATGCAAGAGACCCAGTACTTC. It specifies CASSFSGRMQETQYF.